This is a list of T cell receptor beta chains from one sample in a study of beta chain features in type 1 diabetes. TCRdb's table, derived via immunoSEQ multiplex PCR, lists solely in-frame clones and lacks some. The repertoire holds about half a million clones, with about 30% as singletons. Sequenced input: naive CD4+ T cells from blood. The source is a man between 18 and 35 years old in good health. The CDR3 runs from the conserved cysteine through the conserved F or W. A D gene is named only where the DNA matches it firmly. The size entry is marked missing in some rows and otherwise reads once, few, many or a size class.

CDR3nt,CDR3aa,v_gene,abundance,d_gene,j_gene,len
TGTGCCAGCAGCGTAAACGGCCTTGGCTACAATGAGCAGTTCTTC,CASSVNGLGYNEQFF,TRBV9,few,-,TRBJ2-1,15
TGTGCCAGCAGTAGAAGGACAGATTCTAACTATGGCTACACCTTC,CASSRRTDSNYGYTF,TRBV6-5,few,-,TRBJ1-2,15
TGTGCCTGGAGTGTACGCCGGGGAGGGACTGAAGCTTTCTTT,CAWSVRRGGTEAFF,TRBV30,few,-,TRBJ1-1,14
TGTGCCAGCAGTTTATCGCGGGGCACTCCCGAGCAGTACTTC,CASSLSRGTPEQYF,TRBV27,-,-,TRBJ2-7,14
TGTGCCAGCAGCTCGGAAGGTAACAATGAGCAGTTCTTC,CASSSEGNNEQFF,TRBV7-9,few,-,TRBJ2-1,13
TGCAGCCTATTACAGCCGCTCTTAGATACGCAGTATTTT,CSLLQPLLDTQYF,TRBV29-1,-,-,TRBJ2-3,13
TGTGCCAGCAGCGCTGTTGTGGGGCCTGGAAACACCATATATTTT,CASSAVVGPGNTIYF,TRBV9,-,-,TRBJ1-3,15
TGTGCCTGGAGGCTGGCGGGAGGGTGGAATGAGCAGTTCTTC,CAWRLAGGWNEQFF,TRBV30,few,TRBD2,TRBJ2-1,14
TGCAGCGTTGGCCAACCAGATACGCAGTATTTT,CSVGQPDTQYF,TRBV29-1,-,-,TRBJ2-3,11
TGTGCCAGCAGCCCGACGACTAGGAGGTACGAGCAGTACTTC,CASSPTTRRYEQYF,TRBV7-9,few,-,TRBJ2-7,14
TGTGCCAGCAGCCTCCTTGTTGGGCTTCAGTGGGACAATGAGCAGTTCTTC,CASSLLVGLQWDNEQFF,TRBV13,-,-,TRBJ2-1,17
TGTGCCAGCAGCGCTCATGTCGGCGGCCCATCCTACGAGCAGTACTTC,CASSAHVGGPSYEQYF,TRBV9,-,-,TRBJ2-7,16
TGTGCCAGCAAGCAGCTGGGCGGCTACGAGACCCAGTACTTC,CASKQLGGYETQYF,TRBV5-4,-,-,TRBJ2-5,14
TGCAGCGTAGGACAGGGGGCCGGTACGCAGTATTTT,CSVGQGAGTQYF,TRBV29-1,few,TRBD1,TRBJ2-3,12
TGTGCCACCAGCCCCGGGACAGGGAGGCGCGAGCAGTACTTC,CATSPGTGRREQYF,TRBV15,few,TRBD1,TRBJ2-7,14
TGCAGCGTTGAGAGCGGACTAGTTCTGGTGCAGTTCTTC,CSVESGLVLVQFF,TRBV29-1,-,TRBD2,TRBJ2-1,13
TGCAGCGTGGCCCGAGACAATGAGCAGTTCTTC,CSVARDNEQFF,TRBV29-1,-,-,TRBJ2-1,11
TGCGCCAGCAGCTGGCCTAGCGGGAGTGGGGAGACCCAGTACTTC,CASSWPSGSGETQYF,TRBV5-1,few,TRBD2,TRBJ2-5,15
TGTGCCTGGAGTGGCCAGCCTGGCACTGAAGCTTTCTTT,CAWSGQPGTEAFF,TRBV30,few,-,TRBJ1-1,13
TGTGCCAGCAGCCCGACAGGGGTCCGAGAGACCCAGTACTTC,CASSPTGVRETQYF,TRBV25-1,few,TRBD1,TRBJ2-5,14
TGTGCCAGCAGTCTCAGGGCGGATACGCAGTATTTT,CASSLRADTQYF,TRBV28,-,-,TRBJ2-3,12
TGTGCCTGGAGCGCAGCCGGGACAGGGATTCAGTACTTC,CAWSAAGTGIQYF,TRBV30,-,TRBD1,TRBJ2-7,13
TGTGCCAGCAGTGAAGTAAAAAACATTCAGTACTTC,CASSEVKNIQYF,TRBV25-1,few,-,TRBJ2-4,12
TGCGCCAGCAGCCAACTCAGCGGTTACTCCTACGAGCAGTACTTC,CASSQLSGYSYEQYF,TRBV4-1,once,-,TRBJ2-7,15
TGTGCCAGCAGCGACCGAAGTAGAGGACTAGTCTGGGAGACCCAGTACTTC,CASSDRSRGLVWETQYF,TRBV9,few,TRBD2,TRBJ2-5,17
TGTGCCAGCAGCGCCTCCCGGGACGTACAGTATTTT,CASSASRDVQYF,TRBV9,-,-,TRBJ2-3,12
TGTGCCAGCAGCTCCTCGGCGGTGTATAGCAATCAGCCCCAGCATTTT,CASSSSAVYSNQPQHF,TRBV7-9,-,-,TRBJ1-5,16
TGCAGCGGATCCGAGGGGATTGAGCAGTACTTC,CSGSEGIEQYF,TRBV29-1,-,-,TRBJ2-7,11
TGTGCCTGGAGTGTAAAGGGACTCCAGCCCCAGCATTTT,CAWSVKGLQPQHF,TRBV30,few,-,TRBJ1-5,13
TGTGCCACCAGCAGAGCAGGATCCACCTACGAGCAGTACTTC,CATSRAGSTYEQYF,TRBV15,-,-,TRBJ2-7,14
TGTGCCAGCAGCATCGGGCCGGGGAAACCTGAAGCTTTCTTT,CASSIGPGKPEAFF,TRBV7-2,-,-,TRBJ1-1,14
TGCAGTGCTCTTTACACAGATACGCAGTATTTT,CSALYTDTQYF,TRBV20-1,-,-,TRBJ2-3,11
TGTGCCAGCAGCCAGACAGGGAGAGAGACCCAGTACTTC,CASSQTGRETQYF,TRBV5-6,-,TRBD1,TRBJ2-5,13
TGTGCCAGCAGCCCCACGAGCGGGAGCCCCTACGAGCAGTACTTC,CASSPTSGSPYEQYF,TRBV5-6,-,TRBD2,TRBJ2-7,15
TGTGCCTGGAGTGTTCCCCGGGGACAGCGGTCCACCGGGGAGCTGTTTTTT,CAWSVPRGQRSTGELFF,TRBV30,-,TRBD1,TRBJ2-2,17
TGTGCCAGCAACCGGGACAGGAGGGATGAGCAGTTCTTC,CASNRDRRDEQFF,TRBV2,few,TRBD1,TRBJ2-1,13
TGTGCCAGCAGCGTAGCTATAAAGGGAGGAAGGGGATCGGAGACCCAGTACTTC,CASSVAIKGGRGSETQYF,TRBV9,few,-,TRBJ2-5,18
TGTGCCAGCTCAGCGGCGGAGGATACGCAGTATTTT,CASSAAEDTQYF,TRBV18,-,-,TRBJ2-3,12
TGTGCCAGCAGTCCTCCGGGCAGGACAATGGGGAATGAGCAGTTCTTC,CASSPPGRTMGNEQFF,TRBV27,-,-,TRBJ2-1,16
TGTGCCAGCAGCTTAGGCCTAGCGGGAGACTACGAGCAGTACTTC,CASSLGLAGDYEQYF,TRBV11-2,few,TRBD2,TRBJ2-7,15
TGTGCCAGCTCACCGACAGTGAACACCGGGGAGCTGTTTTTT,CASSPTVNTGELFF,TRBV18,-,-,TRBJ2-2,14
TGTGCCAGCAAAACTTTAGCGGGAGAGACCCAGTACTTC,CASKTLAGETQYF,TRBV7-9,-,TRBD2,TRBJ2-5,13
TGTGCCAGCAGTGAACGACAGGGACGCAGCTACACCTTC,CASSERQGRSYTF,TRBV25-1,-,TRBD1,TRBJ1-2,13
TGTGCCAGCAGTGGACAGTCCGGGGAGACCCAGTACTTC,CASSGQSGETQYF,TRBV2,-,-,TRBJ2-5,13
TGTGCCAGCAGTTTCAGGACAGTGATCGATGGCTACACCTTC,CASSFRTVIDGYTF,TRBV28,-,-,TRBJ1-2,14
TGCAGCGTTTCATCTAGCGGGACCCACGAGCAGTACTTC,CSVSSSGTHEQYF,TRBV29-1,-,TRBD2,TRBJ2-7,13
TGCAGCGTGGCCCCCGAGGCGGGGCGCTCCTACGAGCAGTACTTC,CSVAPEAGRSYEQYF,TRBV29-1,few,-,TRBJ2-7,15
TGTGCCAGCAGACTCGGACATGTGGATGGCTACACCTTC,CASRLGHVDGYTF,TRBV6-6,-,-,TRBJ1-2,13
TGTGCCAGTAGTACGAATTCCCGCACAGATACGCAGTATTTT,CASSTNSRTDTQYF,TRBV19,few,-,TRBJ2-3,14
TGTGCCAGCAGCGCAGAGACTAGCGGGTACCATGCGACCCAGTACTTC,CASSAETSGYHATQYF,TRBV7-9,few,TRBD2,TRBJ2-5,16
TGTGCCAGCAGCTTAATCCCCGGGCCCACCGGGGAGCTGTTTTTT,CASSLIPGPTGELFF,TRBV7-3,-,-,TRBJ2-2,15
TGTGCCATCAGTGAGTCGACCGGCGGGAGAAGGGCAGATACGCAGTATTTT,CAISESTGGRRADTQYF,TRBV10-3,-,TRBD2,TRBJ2-3,17
TGTGCCAGCACCTTCACCGGGACAGCTTTCTTT,CASTFTGTAFF,TRBV28,-,-,TRBJ1-1,11
TGTGCCAGCAGCTTAGTTCGGCTCTCTGGGGCCAACGTCCTGACTTTC,CASSLVRLSGANVLTF,TRBV7-9,-,-,TRBJ2-6,16
TGCGCCAGCAGCCCTTTTGGACTAGCGGGCATCGAGCAGTACTTC,CASSPFGLAGIEQYF,TRBV5-1,-,TRBD2,TRBJ2-7,15
TGCGCCAGCAGTGATCAGGGGAACTATGGCTACACCTTC,CASSDQGNYGYTF,TRBV5-1,few,-,TRBJ1-2,13
TGTGCCTGGAGTGTGGGGACTAGCGGGAGAGTTACCGGGGAGCTGTTTTTT,CAWSVGTSGRVTGELFF,TRBV30,-,TRBD2,TRBJ2-2,17
TGTGCCAGCAGTTCCCCGGGGGGCGCGGGAGGCTACACCTTC,CASSSPGGAGGYTF,TRBV7-2,-,-,TRBJ1-2,14
TGCAGCGTACACATTCCTAGCACAGATACGCAGTATTTT,CSVHIPSTDTQYF,TRBV29-1,-,-,TRBJ2-3,13